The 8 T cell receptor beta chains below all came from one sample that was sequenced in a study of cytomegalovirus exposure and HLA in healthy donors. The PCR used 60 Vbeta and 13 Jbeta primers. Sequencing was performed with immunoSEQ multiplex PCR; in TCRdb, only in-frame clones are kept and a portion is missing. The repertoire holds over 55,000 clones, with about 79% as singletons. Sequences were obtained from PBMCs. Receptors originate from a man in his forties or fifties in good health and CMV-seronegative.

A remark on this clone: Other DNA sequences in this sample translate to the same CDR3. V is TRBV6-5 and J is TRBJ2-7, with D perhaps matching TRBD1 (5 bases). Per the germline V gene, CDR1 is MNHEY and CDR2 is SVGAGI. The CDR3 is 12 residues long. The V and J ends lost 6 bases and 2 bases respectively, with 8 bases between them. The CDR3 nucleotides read TGTGCCAGCAGGGGGCCCCCCTACGAGCAGTACGTC. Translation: CASRGPPYEQYV.

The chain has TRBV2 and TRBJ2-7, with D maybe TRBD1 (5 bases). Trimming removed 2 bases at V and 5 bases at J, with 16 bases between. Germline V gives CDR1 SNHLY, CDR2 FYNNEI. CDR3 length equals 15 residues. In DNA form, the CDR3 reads TGTGCCAGCAGTGAAATGGCAGGGAAATATCACGAGCAGTACTTC. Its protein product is CASSEMAGKYHEQYF.

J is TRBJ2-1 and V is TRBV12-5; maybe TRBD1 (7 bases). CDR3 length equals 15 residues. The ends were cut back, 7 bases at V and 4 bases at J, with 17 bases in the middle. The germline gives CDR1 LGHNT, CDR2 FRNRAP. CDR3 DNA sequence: TGTGCTAGTGATGGAGGGACAGTTATTTACAATGAGCAGTTCTTC. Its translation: CASDGGTVIYNEQFF.

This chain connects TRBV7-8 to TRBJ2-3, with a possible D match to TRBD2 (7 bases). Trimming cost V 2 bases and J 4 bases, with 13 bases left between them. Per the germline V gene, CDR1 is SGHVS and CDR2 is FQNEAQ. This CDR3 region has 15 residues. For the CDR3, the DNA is TGTGCCAGCAGCTTATGGGGGGGCCAATCAGATACGCAGTATTTT. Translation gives CASSLWGGQSDTQYF.

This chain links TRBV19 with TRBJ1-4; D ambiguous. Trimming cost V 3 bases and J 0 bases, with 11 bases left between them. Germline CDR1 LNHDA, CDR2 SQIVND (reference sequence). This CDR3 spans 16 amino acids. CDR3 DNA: TGTGCCAGTAGTATTCTCGGAGACGCAACTAATGAAAAACTGTTTTTT. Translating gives CASSILGDATNEKLFF.

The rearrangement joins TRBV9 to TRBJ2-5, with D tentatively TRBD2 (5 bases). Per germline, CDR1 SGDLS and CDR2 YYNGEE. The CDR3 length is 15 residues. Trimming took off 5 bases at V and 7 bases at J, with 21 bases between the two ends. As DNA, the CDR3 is TGTGCCAGCAGTCCTATGACCGAGGGAATCGGGACCCAGTACTTC. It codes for CASSPMTEGIGTQYF.

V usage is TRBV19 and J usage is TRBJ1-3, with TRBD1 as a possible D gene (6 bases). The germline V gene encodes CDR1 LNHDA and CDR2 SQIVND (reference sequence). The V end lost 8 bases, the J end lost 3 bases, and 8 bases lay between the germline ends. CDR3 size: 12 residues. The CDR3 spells CASGQIGNTIYF. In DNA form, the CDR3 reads TGTGCCAGTGGACAGATTGGAAACACCATATATTTT.

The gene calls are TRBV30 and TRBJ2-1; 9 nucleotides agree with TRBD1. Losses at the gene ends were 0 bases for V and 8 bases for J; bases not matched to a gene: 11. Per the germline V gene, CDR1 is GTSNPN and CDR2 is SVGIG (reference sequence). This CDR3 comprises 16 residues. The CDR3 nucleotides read TGTGCCTGGAGTGTACTGAACAGGGGGCGCAGGGATGAGCAGTTCTTC. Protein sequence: CAWSVLNRGRRDEQFF.